This passage covers 7 T cell receptor beta chains from one sample sequenced in a study of identical twins. One entry per CDR3 protein, called by TCRdb with MiXCR from the 5' RACE reads. The sample consists of over 600,000 distinct CDR3 sequences, 21% of them appearing once. This same sample was also part of a study on T cells expressing NK-cell markers.

Sequencing was done on a sample of PBMCs. These receptors all stem from a woman under 30 in good health.

Here the CDR3 reads CASTSAANYGYTF. CDR3 sequence (DNA): TGTGCCAGCACATCCGCTGCTAACTATGGCTACACCTTC. The chain recombines TRBV9 with TRBJ1-2; unclear D gene. The CDR3 runs to 13 residues. CDR1 SGDLS and CDR2 YYNGEE come from the germline V gene. Trimming cost V 6 bases and J 0 bases, with 9 bases left between them.

This clonotype appeared many times. Here the CDR3 DNA reads TGTGCCAGCAGCCCTAGGCGGATCACAGATACGCAGTATTTT. It specifies CASSPRRITDTQYF. The rearrangement links TRBV7-2 to TRBJ2-3; the D is unclear. The CDR3 runs to 14 residues. The ends were cut back, 5 bases at V and 2 bases at J, with 11 bases in the middle. Germline V lookup: CDR1 SGHTA, CDR2 FQGNSA.

The chain uses TRBV7-6 and TRBJ2-7; 9 bases line up with TRBD2. The V segment lost 1 base and the J segment 7 bases; nucleotides outside the gene matches: 14. The germline V gene encodes CDR1 SGHVS and CDR2 FNYEAQ. The length of the CDR3 is 17 residues. CDR3: CASSLGAGGPIIEEQYF. The CDR3 nucleotides are TGTGCCAGCAGCTTAGGAGCGGGAGGCCCTATCATTGAGGAGCAGTACTTC.

In its sample, this clonotype was seen a few times. The chain is built from TRBV15 and TRBJ2-4; 14 bases align to TRBD2. V lost 5 bases to trimming and J lost 0 bases; unmatched junction nucleotides: 9. Looked up from germline, CDR1 is LNHNV and CDR2 is YYDKDF (reference sequence). The CDR3 spans 19 residues. CDR3 sequence reads: CATSLKGTSGSLAKNIQYF. In nucleotides, the CDR3 is TGTGCCACCAGCCTAAAGGGGACTAGCGGGAGCTTAGCCAAAAACATTCAGTACTTC.

This clonotype was seen only a few times. The chain links TRBV12-3 or TRBV12-4 to TRBJ1-1; tentative D call: TRBD1 (6 bases). V lost 6 bases and J 6 bases, leaving 14 bases between the germline ends. This CDR3 is 13 amino acids long. CDR3 sequence (DNA): TGTGCCAGCAGGCTACAGGGTTTTCCTGAAGCTTTCTTT. Amino acids: CASRLQGFPEAFF.

This clonotype was observed a handful of times. At one boundary the junction diverges from the germline segment, which might be a read error. The chain has TRBV6-6 and TRBJ1-4; D is perhaps TRBD1 (6 bases). This CDR3 contains 11 residues. Germline CDR1 reads MNHNY; CDR2 reads SVGAGI (reference sequence). The CDR3: CASSGDRTESF. CDR3 coding DNA: TGTGCCAGCAGTGGCGACAGGACGGAGTCCTTT.

This clonotype has ten or more counts. This chain uses TRBV28 with TRBJ1-5, with TRBD1 as a possible D gene (5 bases). V lost 4 bases, J lost 7 bases, and 11 bases lay in between. Germline CDR1 is MDHEN and CDR2 is SYDVKM. The CDR3 runs 13 residues. The CDR3 nucleotides are TGTGCCAGCAGTTGGGACGGGACGCAGCCCCAGCATTTT. This codes for CASSWDGTQPQHF.